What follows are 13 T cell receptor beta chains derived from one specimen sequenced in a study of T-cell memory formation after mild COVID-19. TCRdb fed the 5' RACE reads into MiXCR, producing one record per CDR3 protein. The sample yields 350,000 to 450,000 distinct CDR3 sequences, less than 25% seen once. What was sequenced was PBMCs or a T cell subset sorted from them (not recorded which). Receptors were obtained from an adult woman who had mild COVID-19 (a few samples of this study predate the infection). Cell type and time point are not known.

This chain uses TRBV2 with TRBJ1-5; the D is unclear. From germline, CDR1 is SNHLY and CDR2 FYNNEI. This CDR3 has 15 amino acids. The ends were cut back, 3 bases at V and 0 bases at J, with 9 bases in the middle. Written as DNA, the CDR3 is TGTGCCAGCAGTGAGGGTGGGAATAGCAATCAGCCCCAGCATTTT. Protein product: CASSEGGNSNQPQHF.

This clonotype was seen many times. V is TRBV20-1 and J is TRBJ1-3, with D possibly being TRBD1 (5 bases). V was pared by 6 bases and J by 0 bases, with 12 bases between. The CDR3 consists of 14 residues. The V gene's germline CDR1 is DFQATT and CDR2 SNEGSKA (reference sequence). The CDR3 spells CSAGTTFSGNTIYF. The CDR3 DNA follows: TGCAGTGCCGGGACTACCTTCTCTGGAAACACCATATATTTT.

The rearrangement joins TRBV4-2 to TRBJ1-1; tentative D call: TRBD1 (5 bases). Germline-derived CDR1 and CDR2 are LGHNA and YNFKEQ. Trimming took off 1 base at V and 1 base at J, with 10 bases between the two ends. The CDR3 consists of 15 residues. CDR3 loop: CASSQVETANTEAFF. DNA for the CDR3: TGTGCCAGCAGCCAAGTAGAGACAGCGAACACTGAAGCTTTCTTT.

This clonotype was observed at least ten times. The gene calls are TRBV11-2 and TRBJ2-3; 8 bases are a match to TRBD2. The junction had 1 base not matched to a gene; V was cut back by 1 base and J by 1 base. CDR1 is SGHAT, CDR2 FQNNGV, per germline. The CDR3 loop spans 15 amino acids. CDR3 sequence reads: CASSLAGGRTDTQYF. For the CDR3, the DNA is TGTGCCAGCAGCTTAGCGGGGGGGCGCACAGATACGCAGTATTTT.

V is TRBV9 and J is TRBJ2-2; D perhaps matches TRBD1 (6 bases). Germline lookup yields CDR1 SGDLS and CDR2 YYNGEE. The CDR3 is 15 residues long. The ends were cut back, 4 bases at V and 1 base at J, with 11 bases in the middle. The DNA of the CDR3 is TGTGCCAGCAGCAGAACGACAGGGAACACCGGGGAGCTGTTTTTT. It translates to CASSRTTGNTGELFF. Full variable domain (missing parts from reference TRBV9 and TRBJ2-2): DSGVTQTPKHLITATGQRVTLRCSPRSGDLSVYWYQQSLDQGLQFLIQYYNGEERAKGNILERFSAQQFPDLHSELNLSSLELGDSALYFCASSRTTGNTGELFFGEGSRLTVL.

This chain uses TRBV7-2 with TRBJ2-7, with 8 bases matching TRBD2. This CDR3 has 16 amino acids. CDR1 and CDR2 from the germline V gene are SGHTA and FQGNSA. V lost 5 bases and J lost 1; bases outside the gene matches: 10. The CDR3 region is CASSLSGGMSSYEQYF. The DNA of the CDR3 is TGTGCCAGCAGCCTTTCGGGAGGGATGAGTTCCTACGAGCAGTACTTC. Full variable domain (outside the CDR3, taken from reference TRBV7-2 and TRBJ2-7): GAGVSQSPSNKVTEKGKDVELRCDPISGHTALYWYRQSLGQGLEFLIYFQGNSAPDKSGLPSDRFSAERTGGSVSTLTIQRTQQEDSAVYLCASSLSGGMSSYEQYFGPGTRLTVT.

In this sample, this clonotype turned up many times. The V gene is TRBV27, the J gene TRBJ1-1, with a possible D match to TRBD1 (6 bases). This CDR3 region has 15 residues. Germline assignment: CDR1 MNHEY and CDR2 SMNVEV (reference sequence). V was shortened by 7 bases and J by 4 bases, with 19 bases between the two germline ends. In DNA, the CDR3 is TGTGCCAGCACCCCCGCCGTGGGGGGCTCCACTGAAGCTTTCTTT. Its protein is CASTPAVGGSTEAFF.

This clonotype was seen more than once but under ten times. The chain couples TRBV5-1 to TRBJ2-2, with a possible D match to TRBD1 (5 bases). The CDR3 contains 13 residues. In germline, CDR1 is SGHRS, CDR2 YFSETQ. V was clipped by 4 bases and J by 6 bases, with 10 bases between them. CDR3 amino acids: CASSPQGSGELFF. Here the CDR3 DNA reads TGCGCCAGCAGCCCGCAGGGTTCCGGGGAGCTGTTTTTT.

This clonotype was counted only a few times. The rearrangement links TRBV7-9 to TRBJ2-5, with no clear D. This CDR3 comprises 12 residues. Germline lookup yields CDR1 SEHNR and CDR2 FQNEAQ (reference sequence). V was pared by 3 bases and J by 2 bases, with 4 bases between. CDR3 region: CASSFTQETQYF. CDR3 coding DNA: TGTGCCAGCAGCTTTACGCAAGAGACCCAGTACTTC.

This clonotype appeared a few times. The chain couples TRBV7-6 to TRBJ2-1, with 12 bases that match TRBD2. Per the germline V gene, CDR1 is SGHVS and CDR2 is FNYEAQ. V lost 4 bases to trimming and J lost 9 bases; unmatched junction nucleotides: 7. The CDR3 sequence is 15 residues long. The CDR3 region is CASSSQTSGRTEQFF. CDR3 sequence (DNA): TGTGCCAGCAGCTCCCAGACTAGCGGGAGAACTGAGCAGTTCTTC.

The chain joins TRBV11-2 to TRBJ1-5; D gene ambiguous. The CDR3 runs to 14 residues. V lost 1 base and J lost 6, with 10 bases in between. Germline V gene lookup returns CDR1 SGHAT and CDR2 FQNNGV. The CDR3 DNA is TGTGCCAGCAGCTTAGGGGTCTCTTCTCAGCCCCAGCATTTT. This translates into CASSLGVSSQPQHF.

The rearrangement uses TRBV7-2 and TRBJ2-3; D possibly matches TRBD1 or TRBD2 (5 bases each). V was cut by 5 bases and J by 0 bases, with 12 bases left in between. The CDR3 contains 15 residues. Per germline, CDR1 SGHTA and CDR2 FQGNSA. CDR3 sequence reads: CASSQTGPSTDTQYF. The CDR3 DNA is TGTGCCAGCAGCCAAACGGGGCCTAGCACAGATACGCAGTATTTT.

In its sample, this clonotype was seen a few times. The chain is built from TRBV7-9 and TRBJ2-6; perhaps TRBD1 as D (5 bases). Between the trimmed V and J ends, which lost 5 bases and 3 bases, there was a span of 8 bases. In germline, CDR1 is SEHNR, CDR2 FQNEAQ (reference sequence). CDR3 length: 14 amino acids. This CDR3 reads CASSTTGGANVLTF. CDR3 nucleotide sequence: TGTGCCAGCAGCACCACAGGTGGGGCCAACGTCCTGACTTTC.